This T cell receptor beta chain is drawn from a study of T cells expressing NK-cell markers. TCRdb re-called the 5' RACE reads; every CDR3 protein appears as one record, without DNA. The specimen's table records more than 250,000 distinct CDR3 sequences. The length of the CDR3 is 14 residues. In germline, CDR1 is SQVTM, CDR2 ANQGSEA. The clonotype originates from a man aged 18 to 30 in good health. The sample comprised blood T cells: a sorted CD56 or NKG2C T cell subset, CD4+ or CD8+ T cells, or bulk PBMC T cells (not recorded which). The genes are TRBV29-1 and TRBJ1-5; no DNA is available, so the TRBD1 call from TCRdb remains unchecked. CDR3 in amino acids: CSVAEGTGDQPQHF.